The present T cell receptor (beta chain) was sequenced within a study of blood T cells in healthy people across ages. About the research overall: About one barcoded TCR beta cDNA was captured per two T cells. Broader study findings: Estimates based on one million T cells were treated as lower bounds. The CMV status of each donor remained undetermined, and this could have confounded shifts in expanded clonotypes.

Total RNA, at least 5 micrograms per sample, was extracted from PBMCs. Trimming removed 6 bases from V and 6 bases from J, with 33 bases in between. The germline V gene has CDR1 MGHRA and CDR2 YSYEKL. The CDR3 totals 19 residues. Turning to this clonotype: Its antigen remains unknown.

Sample-barcoded 5' priming and a J-beta primer mix drove a second PCR of roughly 7 to 11 cycles. TCRdb passed the 5' RACE reads through MiXCR, listing each CDR3 protein once. The sample lists 1.5 million to 1.9 million distinct CDR3 sequences, roughly two fifths seen once, with around 4% in the top ten. This rearrangement joins TRBV4-1 to TRBJ2-7; either TRBD1 or TRBD2 may supply D (6 bases each). The sequence was obtained from a woman aged 18-29 years in good health. Sequenced material: blood. The CDR3 loop is CASRRVLIPGRRKGGEQYF. CDR3 nucleotide sequence: TGCGCCAGCAGGCGAGTTCTGATCCCGGGACGAAGAAAGGGGGGCGAGCAGTACTTC.